This T cell receptor beta chain was captured in a study of cytomegalovirus exposure and HLA in healthy donors (dated by TCRdb to the late 2010s). Study-wide context: In an earlier analysis of 587 of the donors, approximately 260 Gb of sequence data and 90 million to 130 million unique TCR beta sequences from roughly 180 million T cells were reported. Typing coverage varied by locus: roughly 629-640 donors for A, B, C, DRB1 and DQB1; 522 for DQA1; nearly 610 for DPA1; roughly 450 for DPB1. High-throughput TCR immunosequencing, statistical association of individual TCRs with disease status, and machine learning were combined to predict cytomegalovirus infection status. Rather than using new phenotypic data, the later analysis identified candidate immune exposures from TCR beta sequences and from how often those sequences occurred across donors. Approximately 310 gigabases of sequencing data and tens of millions of unique TCR sequences were included in an early release covering around 650 HLA-typed donors. The study profiled the T cell repertoires of about 640 subjects by immunosequencing and related them to cytomegalovirus serostatus. In an earlier analysis of a few hundred of the donors, high-throughput TCR beta sequencing was used to judge whether each TCR beta V gene segment behaved as functional or pseudogenic. HLA typing included class I and class II loci at four-digit resolution. In addition to the first cohort of 666 subjects, a separate validation cohort of about 120 different subjects was used. A later analysis re-analyzed previously published TCR beta repertoires from 666 donors and added high-resolution HLA genotyping to study TCR occurrence patterns. Several DR-DQ haplotypes were handled as single units for association and clustering because linkage in the cohort was strong. Genome-wide SNP genotypes for about three fifths of the roughly 670 donors were used in a later genetic analysis, which treated that subset as a discovery cohort. The study was designed to test whether signatures of past pathogen exposure could be identified by cataloging public T cell receptors. Donor age, sex, ethnicity and CMV serostatus were collected together with the repertoire data. Every repertoire in the discovery cohort had been generated on one and the same sequencing platform. On average, approximately 250,000 unique TCR beta nucleotide sequences were sequenced per donor among about 400 genotyped donors of the cohort, with 15% to 20% of those sequences being non-productive. Of the 300 to 500 genotyped donors, 65% to 90% were placed in the genetic ancestry cluster associated with self-reported Caucasian donors.

The cohort was made up of around 720 healthy bone marrow donors. At the time of sampling, every cohort member was nominally healthy, though immune exposures that went unrecorded were likely present. The donor was CMV seronegative and belonged to the group of approximately 320 seronegative cohort members. A peripheral blood sample was provided by each donor, and peripheral blood mononuclear cells were used for TCR beta sequencing. Genomic DNA extraction from the blood cell samples was performed with the Qiagen DNeasy Blood Extraction Kit. As regards this clone: Its recognized antigen is unknown.

Findings and caveats that apply to the study as a whole: In a later genetic analysis, a missense DCLRE1C variant was associated with V-gene and J-gene trimming of TCR beta chains, and the association was replicated in an independent cohort. Because some donors lacked HLA typing at each locus, the association tests relied only on the typed subset. When HLA alleles, especially DR and DQ, strongly co-occurred, TCR associations were difficult to assign to individual alleles. The study gave a list of some 150 TCR beta chains associated with cytomegalovirus. Most CMV-associated TCR beta chains appeared to be HLA-restricted in a later analysis, and the HLA associations seemed to be driven largely by CMV exposure. For the cohort, immune exposure information was limited to CMV serostatus. Broadly in line with IMGT annotations, most TCR beta V segments showed up in productive rearrangements about 87% or about 30% of the time in an earlier analysis of under 700 of the donors. Only TCR beta chains were sequenced in this cohort, and the absence of alpha or paired-chain data limited detectable features. A further reported finding was that TCR beta sequences accurately predicted the HLA-A and HLA-B alleles for most subjects in the first cohort. Linkage disequilibrium might explain the correlated functional status among segregating V segments, but an unknown experimental factor could not be ruled out. In a later analysis, the rate of TCR association differed among HLA loci, with DRB1 alleles having the most associated TCRs and HLA-C alleles having the fewest. The sequencing pipeline was judged likely to have produced a cluster of highly shared sequence variants as a technical artifact. According to a later analysis, parvovirus B19, influenza, CMV and Epstein-Barr virus appeared linked to several top co-occurrence clusters. A later analysis found that HLA-associated TCR beta chains were more clonally expanded and had lower generation probabilities than equally common non-associated chains. Most TCR sequences were observed very rarely across donors, whereas some public TCRs were present in many individuals. In a later genetic analysis, fewer N-insertions in productive TCRs were reported among donors in an Asian-associated ancestry cluster than the roughly 700-donor mean. A later analysis associated about 17,000 TCR beta sequences with specific HLA alleles at a false discovery rate of 0.05. Roughly uniform sequencing depth across donors was assumed in presence/absence analyses, although this assumption may not hold. Because counts were too low, more than 15 rarely observed V segments, including chromosome 9 orphons, were excluded from the earlier analysis of several hundred of the donors. Cytomegalovirus status was reported to be diagnosed by the classifier with high specificity and sensitivity in both the original and validation cohorts. In vitro tests confirmed that a few of the cytomegalovirus-associated TCR beta chains recognize cytomegalovirus antigens. According to the authors, the approach could potentially be generalized to other disease states and immunological phenotypes.

The library came from the immunoSEQ multiplex PCR assay. For the multiplex PCR, a mixture combining 60 forward primers for TCR Vbeta segments and 13 reverse primers for TCR Jbeta segments was used. A multiplex PCR assay on genomic DNA amplified the CDR3 region of rearranged TCR beta genes. The amplified TCR beta libraries were sequenced on the Illumina HiSeq System as 87-base-pair reads. In the authors' own workflow: A later analysis counted some 80 million unique TCR beta chains across the 650 to 700 repertoires, and approximately 11 million of these chains were shared by at least two donors. Raw reads were error-corrected and collapsed into unique sequences with a nearest-neighbor algorithm that merged closely related sequences to remove PCR and sequencing errors. CDR3 sequences were aligned to IMGT reference sequences to assign V, D and J gene segments. For a sequence to be retained, at least a six-nucleotide match to both a V gene segment and a J gene segment was required. A rearrangement was called productive if the CDR3 had no stop codons and remained in frame with V and J, and every other rearrangement was called non-productive. CDR3 was defined by IMGT convention, running from the second conserved V-encoded cysteine to the conserved J-encoded phenylalanine. The earlier analysis of about 500 of the donors excluded sequences that lacked an unambiguous match to a single V gene segment. An earlier analysis of just under 600 of the donors called V segments functional above 56.7% productive rearrangements and segregating when the between-donor standard deviation exceeded 5%. A statistical classification framework was built for diagnosing cytomegalovirus status from the catalog of TCR beta chain sequences. In a later analysis, V and J genes were assigned by comparing TCR nucleotide sequences against IMGT/GENE-DB human TR gene sequences. A later analysis assigned CDR3 sequences and most-parsimonious VDJ recombination scenarios with the TCRdist pipeline. In a later analysis, each TCR beta chain was defined by its CDR3 amino acid sequence together with its V-gene family, and reads without a unique V-gene family were excluded. A later analysis removed several hundred highly shared, low-generation-probability nucleotide sequences to deal with suspected cross-contamination and a sequencing artifact. For each public chain, a later analysis derived a clonal expansion index from normalized ranks of inferred template counts within each repertoire. A later analysis computed generation probabilities with a VDJ recombination model fitted to out-of-frame rearrangements, and checked the results against IGoR. A later analysis scored TCR-TCR, TCR-HLA and TCR-CMV co-occurrence with hypergeometric tests, applying a repertoire-size bias correction to TCR pairs. A later analysis estimated false discovery rates by permuting HLA or CMV assignments 20 times. In a later analysis, co-occurring TCRs were grouped using DBSCAN, with TCRdist sequence similarity added in when clustering inside HLA-allele-positive subsets. Co-occurrence clustering excluded repertoires with fewer than 30,000 or more than 120,000 public chains, plus five with anomalous nucleotide sharing. TCRdb stores this immuneACCESS table with in-frame sequences only. Part of the clones is absent; in the studies checked, under half of the shortfall reflects unresolved V genes, and no reason is known for the rest. V, J and clone size were drawn from that table, and D and trimming were deduced from the DNA. This sample's table contains 100,000 to 150,000 clones. The top ten clones comprise around 1.5% of the sample.

The clonotype originates from a woman aged 40-49 years in good health and CMV-seronegative. The sequenced sample consisted of PBMCs.

Here is the DNA: TGTGCCAGCGCCAGGGCCATGAACACTGAAGCTTTCTTT. It translates to CASARAMNTEAFF. The V and J segments used are TRBV5-5 and TRBJ1-1, with a tentative D gene TRBD1 over 5 matching bases. A distance of 10 bases separates the germline ends of V and J, which lose 7 bases and 0 bases respectively. The CDR3 runs 13 residues from the cysteine to the phenylalanine. The entry retains the CDR3 DNA only, 39 bases that are in frame from base 1. As encoded in the germline V gene (reference sequence), CDR1 is SGHKS while CDR2 is YYEKEE.